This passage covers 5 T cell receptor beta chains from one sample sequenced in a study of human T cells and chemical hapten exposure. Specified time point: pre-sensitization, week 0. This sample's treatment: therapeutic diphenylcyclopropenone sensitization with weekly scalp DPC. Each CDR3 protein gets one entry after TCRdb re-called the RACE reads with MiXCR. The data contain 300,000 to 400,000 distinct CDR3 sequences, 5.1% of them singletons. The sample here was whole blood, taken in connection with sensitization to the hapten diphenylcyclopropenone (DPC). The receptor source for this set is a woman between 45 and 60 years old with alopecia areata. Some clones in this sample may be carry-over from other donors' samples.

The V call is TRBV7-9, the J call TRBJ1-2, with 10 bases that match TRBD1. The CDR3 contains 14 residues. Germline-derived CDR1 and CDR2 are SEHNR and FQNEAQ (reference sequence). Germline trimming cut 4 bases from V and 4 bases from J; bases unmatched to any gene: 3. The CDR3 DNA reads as TGTGCCAGCAGCTGGGACAGGGGCTTCTATGGCTACACCTTC. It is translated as CASSWDRGFYGYTF.

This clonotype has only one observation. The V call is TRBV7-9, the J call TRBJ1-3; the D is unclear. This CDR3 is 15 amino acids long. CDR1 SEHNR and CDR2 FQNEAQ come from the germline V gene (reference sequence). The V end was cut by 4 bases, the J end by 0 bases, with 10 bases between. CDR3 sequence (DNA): TGTGCCAGCAGCTCGGGCCTCCCCTCTGGAAACACCATATATTTT. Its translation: CASSSGLPSGNTIYF.

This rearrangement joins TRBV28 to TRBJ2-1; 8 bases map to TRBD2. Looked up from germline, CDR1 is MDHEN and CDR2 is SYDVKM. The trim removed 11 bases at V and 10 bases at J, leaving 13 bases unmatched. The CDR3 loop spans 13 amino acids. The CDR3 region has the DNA TGTGCCCCCGGGGGGGGAGAGAACTGGGAGCAGTTCTTC. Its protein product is CAPGGGENWEQFF.

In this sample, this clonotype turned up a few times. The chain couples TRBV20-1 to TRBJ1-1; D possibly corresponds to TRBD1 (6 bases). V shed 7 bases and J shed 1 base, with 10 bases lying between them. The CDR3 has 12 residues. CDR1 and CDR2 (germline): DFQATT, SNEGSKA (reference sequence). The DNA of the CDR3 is TGCAGTGTTAAACAGGGGAACACTGAAGCTTTCTTT. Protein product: CSVKQGNTEAFF.

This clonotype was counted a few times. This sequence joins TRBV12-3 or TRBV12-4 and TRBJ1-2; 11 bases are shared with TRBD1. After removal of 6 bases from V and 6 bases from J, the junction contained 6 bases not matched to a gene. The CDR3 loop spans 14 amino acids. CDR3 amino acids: CASRRTGGGDGYTF. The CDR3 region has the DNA TGTGCCAGCAGGAGGACAGGGGGCGGAGATGGCTACACCTTC.